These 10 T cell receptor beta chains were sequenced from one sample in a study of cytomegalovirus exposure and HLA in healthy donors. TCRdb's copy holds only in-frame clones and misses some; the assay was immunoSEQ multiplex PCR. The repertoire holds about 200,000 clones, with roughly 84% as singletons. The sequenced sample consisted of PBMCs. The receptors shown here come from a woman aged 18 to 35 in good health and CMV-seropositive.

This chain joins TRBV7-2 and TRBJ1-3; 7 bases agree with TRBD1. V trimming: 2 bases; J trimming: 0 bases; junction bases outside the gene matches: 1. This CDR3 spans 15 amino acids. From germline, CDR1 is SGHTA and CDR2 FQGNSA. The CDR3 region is CASSLRDSSGNTIYF. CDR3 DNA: TGTGCCAGCAGCTTAAGGGACAGCTCTGGAAACACCATATATTTT. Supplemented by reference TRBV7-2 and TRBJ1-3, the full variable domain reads GAGVSQSPSNKVTEKGKDVELRCDPISGHTALYWYRQSLGQGLEFLIYFQGNSAPDKSGLPSDRFSAERTGGSVSTLTIQRTQQEDSAVYLCASSLRDSSGNTIYFGEGSWLTVV.

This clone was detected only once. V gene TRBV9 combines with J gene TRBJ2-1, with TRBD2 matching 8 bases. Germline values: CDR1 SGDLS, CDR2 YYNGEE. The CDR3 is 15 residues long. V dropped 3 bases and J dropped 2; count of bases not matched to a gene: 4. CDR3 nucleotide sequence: TGTGCCAGCAGCGCCCGGGGGGGTCCCTACAATGAGCAGTTCTTC. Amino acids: CASSARGGPYNEQFF. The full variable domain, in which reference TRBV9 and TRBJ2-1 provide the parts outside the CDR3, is DSGVTQTPKHLITATGQRVTLRCSPRSGDLSVYWYQQSLDQGLQFLIQYYNGEERAKGNILERFSAQQFPDLHSELNLSSLELGDSALYFCASSARGGPYNEQFFGPGTRLTVL.

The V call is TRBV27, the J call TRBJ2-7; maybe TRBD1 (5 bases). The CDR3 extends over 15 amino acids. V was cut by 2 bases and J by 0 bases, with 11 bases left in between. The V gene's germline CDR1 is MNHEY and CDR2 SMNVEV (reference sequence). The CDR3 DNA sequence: TGTGCCAGCAGTTTAAGGGGCCGGAGCTCCTACGAGCAGTACTTC. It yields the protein CASSLRGRSSYEQYF.

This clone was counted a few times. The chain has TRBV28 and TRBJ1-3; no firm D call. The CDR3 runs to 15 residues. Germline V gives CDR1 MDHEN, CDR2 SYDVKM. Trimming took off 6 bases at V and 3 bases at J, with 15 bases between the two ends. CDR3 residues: CASSPSGSLGNTIYF. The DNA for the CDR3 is TGTGCCAGCAGCCCCTCAGGATCTCTTGGAAACACCATATATTTT. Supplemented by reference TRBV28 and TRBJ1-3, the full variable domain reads DVKVTQSSRYLVKRTGEKVFLECVQDMDHENMFWYRQDPGLGLRLIYFSYDVKMKEKGDIPEGYSVSREKKERFSLILESASTNQTSMYLCASSPSGSLGNTIYFGEGSWLTVV.

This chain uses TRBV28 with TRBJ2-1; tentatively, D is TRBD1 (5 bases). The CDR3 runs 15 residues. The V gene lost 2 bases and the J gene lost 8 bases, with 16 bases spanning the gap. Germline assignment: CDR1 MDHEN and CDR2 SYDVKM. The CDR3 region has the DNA TGTGCCAGCAGTTTAGGCAGGGAAGGGCAATATGAGCAGTTCTTC. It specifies CASSLGREGQYEQFF. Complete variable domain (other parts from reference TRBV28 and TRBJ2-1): DVKVTQSSRYLVKRTGEKVFLECVQDMDHENMFWYRQDPGLGLRLIYFSYDVKMKEKGDIPEGYSVSREKKERFSLILESASTNQTSMYLCASSLGREGQYEQFFGPGTRLTVL.

CDR3 coding DNA: TGTGCCAGCAGCCATGGTCAGGGCTCTGGGGCCAACGTCCTGACTTTC. Translated: CASSHGQGSGANVLTF. This sequence joins TRBV7-6 and TRBJ2-6; possible D gene TRBD1, 5 bases. Germline values: CDR1 SGHVS, CDR2 FNYEAQ. V was pared by 5 bases and J by 0 bases, with 11 bases between. The CDR3 extends over 16 amino acids.

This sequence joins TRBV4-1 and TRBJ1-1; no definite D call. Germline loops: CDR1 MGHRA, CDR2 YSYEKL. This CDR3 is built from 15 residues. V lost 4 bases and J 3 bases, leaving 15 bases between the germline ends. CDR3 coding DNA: TGCGCCAGCAGCCCCAGACTGACCCCAGACACTGAAGCTTTCTTT. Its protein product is CASSPRLTPDTEAFF.

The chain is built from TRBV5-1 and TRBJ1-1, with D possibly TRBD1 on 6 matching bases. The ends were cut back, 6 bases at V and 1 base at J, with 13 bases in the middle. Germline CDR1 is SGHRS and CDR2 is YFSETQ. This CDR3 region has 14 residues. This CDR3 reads CASTRQDANTEAFF. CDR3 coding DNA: TGCGCCAGCACCCGACAGGATGCGAACACTGAAGCTTTCTTT. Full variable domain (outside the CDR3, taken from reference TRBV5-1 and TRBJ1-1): KAGVTQTPRYLIKTRGQQVTLSCSPISGHRSVSWYQQTPGQGLQFLFEYFSETQRNKGNFPGRFSGRQFSNSRSEMNVSTLELGDSALYLCASTRQDANTEAFFGQGTRLTVV.

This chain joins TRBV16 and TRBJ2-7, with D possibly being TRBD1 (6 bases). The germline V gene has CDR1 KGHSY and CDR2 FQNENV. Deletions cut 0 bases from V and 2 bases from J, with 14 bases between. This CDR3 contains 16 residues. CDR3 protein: CASSQSPEGQTYEQYF. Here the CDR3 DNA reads TGTGCCAGCAGCCAATCTCCCGAAGGACAGACCTACGAGCAGTACTTC.

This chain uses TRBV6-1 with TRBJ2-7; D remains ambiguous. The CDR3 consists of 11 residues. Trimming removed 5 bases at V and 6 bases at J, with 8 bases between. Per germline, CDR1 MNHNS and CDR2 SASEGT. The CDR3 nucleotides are TGTGCCAGCAGTTACACCCGCGAGCAGTACTTC. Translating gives CASSYTREQYF.